The present entry profiles one T cell receptor beta chain with its context. This sample is part of a study of blood T cell repertoires in COVID-19. Whole-study context: Acute-phase and convalescent COVID-19 samples originated in the United States, Italy and Spain. Sample material is recorded as cDNA or gDNA derived from T cells, B-cell-depleted T cells, or PBMCs.

The CDR3 covers 11 residues. Germline V gene sequence: CDR1 SGHAT, CDR2 FQNNGV. Trimming took off 5 bases at V and 5 bases at J, with 6 bases between the two ends. In the original processing: Reference gene primers were amplified, and this amplification served to estimate nucleated cell counts. Repertoires were generated with immunoSEQ multiplex PCR, while TCRdb's copy carries only in-frame clones and drops some. The DNA gave D and trimming, while V, J and clone size come from that table. The sample records roughly 100,000 clones, 75% to 90% being singletons. The sequenced sample was peripheral blood. The genes are TRBV11-2 and TRBJ2-5; unclear D gene. This clonotype was obtained from a human donor in a cohort sampled during active or convalescent COVID-19. Written as DNA, the CDR3 is TGTGCCAGCAGCGTACGGGAGACCCAGTACTTC. Protein: CASSVRETQYF.